This T cell receptor (beta chain) was found in a study of T cell repertoires in cytomegalovirus infection. TCRdb fed the reads into MiXCR, producing one record per CDR3 protein. This table holds hundreds of thousands of distinct CDR3 sequences, about two fifths found once. V gave up 7 bases and J gave up 2 bases, with 11 bases separating them. The germline V gene has CDR1 SGHTA and CDR2 FQGNSA. This CDR3 has 13 residues. The sample holds a few counts of this clonotype. What it recognizes is unknown. This TCR was sampled from a human donor in good health (CMV status not recorded). Some clones in this sample may be carry-over from other donors' samples. V gene TRBV7-2 combines with J gene TRBJ2-5; D could derive from TRBD1 or TRBD2 (7 bases each). The sequenced sample was cultured PBMCs, obtained from culture after CMV antigen stimulation. CDR3 protein: CASTGGDQETQYF. CDR3 DNA: TGTGCCAGCACAGGGGGGGATCAAGAGACCCAGTACTTC.